The 9 T cell receptor beta chains listed next were all sequenced from one sample in a study of blood T cells in healthy people across ages. The second PCR ran roughly 7 to 12 cycles with a sample-barcoded 5' primer and J-beta primers. TCRdb re-called the 5' RACE reads with MiXCR, one entry per CDR3 protein. The sample lists 1.5 million to 2 million distinct CDR3 sequences; approximately 28% were seen once. The sample taken for sequencing was blood. The source is a woman younger than 45 in good health.

Only a few counts were recorded for this clonotype. The chain links TRBV11-2 to TRBJ1-2; D remains ambiguous. The V end lost 1 base, the J end lost 0 bases, and 9 bases lay between the germline ends. Germline V gene lookup returns CDR1 SGHAT and CDR2 FQNNGV. CDR3 size: 15 residues. For the CDR3, the DNA is TGTGCCAGCAGCTTAGGGTCACGGGCTAACTATGGCTACACCTTC. It codes for CASSLGSRANYGYTF.

CDR3 nucleotide sequence: TGCGCCAGCAGCCCTGGGGACAGGGCCCACAATGAGCAGTTCTTC. Protein product: CASSPGDRAHNEQFF. The rearrangement links TRBV5-1 to TRBJ2-1; 9 nucleotides agree with TRBD1. The germline gives CDR1 SGHRS, CDR2 YFSETQ. The CDR3 covers 15 residues. J gave up 5 bases and V 4 bases, and 7 bases lay outside the gene matches.

This clonotype was observed a few times. The chain combines TRBV7-9 with TRBJ2-5; 10 bases match TRBD2. CDR3 size: 15 residues. The germline V gene has CDR1 SEHNR and CDR2 FQNEAQ (reference sequence). V trimming: 5 bases; J trimming: 4 bases; junction bases outside the gene matches: 7. Here the CDR3 DNA reads TGTGCCAGCAGCCGCTCCACTAGCGGGGTAGAGACCCAGTACTTC. Residues: CASSRSTSGVETQYF.

With regard to this clonotype: The conserved final phenylalanine or tryptophan is absent from the CDR3, which likely points to a read error. This chain links TRBV7-9 with TRBJ2-7; TRBD1 matches 8 bases. Germline CDR1 SEHNR, CDR2 FQNEAQ (reference sequence). The CDR3 runs to 15 residues. Germline trimming cut 5 bases from V and 9 bases from J; bases unmatched to any gene: 15. Written as DNA, the CDR3 is TGTGCCAGCAGCCCGCCTGGGACAGGTCGAGAGGGGCAGTACCTC. Translation gives CASSPPGTGREGQYL.

The chain joins TRBV10-3 to TRBJ2-3, with D possibly called TRBD1 or TRBD2 (5 bases each). V gave up 6 bases and J gave up 4 bases, with 20 bases separating them. This CDR3 spans 16 amino acids. The V gene's germline CDR1 is ENHRY and CDR2 SYGVKD. The CDR3 loop is CAISGTGSQNADTQYF. The CDR3 nucleotides are TGTGCCATCAGCGGGACCGGCTCCCAGAACGCAGATACGCAGTATTTT.

This clonotype occurred once. This sequence joins TRBV5-1 and TRBJ2-2; tentatively, D is TRBD1 or TRBD2 (5 bases each). V lost 3 bases to trimming and J lost 1 base, with 19 bases between them. The CDR3 is 18 residues long. The germline V gene has CDR1 SGHRS and CDR2 YFSETQ. As DNA, the CDR3 is TGCGCCAGCAGCTGGAACCGGGACCGGAAGAGGAACACCGGGGAGCTGTTTTTT. Protein product: CASSWNRDRKRNTGELFF.

Comment on this clonotype: The junction departs from germline at one end; a sequencing error may be responsible. The CDR3 region has the DNA TGTGCCGCCAGTGATTCCGGACAGCGAGCTAACTATGGCTACACCTTC. This codes for CAASDSGQRANYGYTF. The chain uses TRBV24-1 and TRBJ1-2; D is perhaps TRBD1 (6 bases). The CDR3 is made up of 16 amino acids. Germline V gene sequence: CDR1 KGHDR, CDR2 SFDVKD.

The table lists this clonotype with many counts. The J gene is TRBJ2-7, the V gene TRBV7-3; perhaps TRBD2 as D (5 bases). The ends were cut back, 5 bases at V and 5 bases at J, with 13 bases in the middle. The CDR3 has 13 amino acids. The germline V gene has CDR1 SGHTA and CDR2 FQGTGA. CDR3 bases: TGTGCCAGCAGCCCAGGAGGCTCTCACGAGCAGTACTTC. This gives the protein CASSPGGSHEQYF. Full variable domain (missing parts from reference TRBV7-3 and TRBJ2-7): GAGVSQTPSNKVTEKGKYVELRCDPISGHTALYWYRQSLGQGPEFLIYFQGTGAADDSGLPNDRFFAVRPEGSVSTLKIQRTERGDSAVYLCASSPGGSHEQYFGPGTRLTVT.

This clonotype was picked up a small number of times. The V call is TRBV5-1, the J call TRBJ2-5, with a tentative D call TRBD2 (7 bases). This CDR3 is built from 13 residues. Germline CDR1 and CDR2: SGHRS and YFSETQ. V shed 7 bases and J shed 1 base, with 11 bases lying between them. CDR3 protein: CASAGAAQETQYF. DNA for the CDR3: TGCGCCAGCGCGGGGGCAGCCCAAGAGACCCAGTACTTC.